The text below deals with one TCR beta chain. What this receptor recognizes is not known. There are no base qualities to consult, and no much larger clone falls within one base. This sample includes further DNA sequences coding for the same CDR3. The sample comes from a study of shared clonotypes between healthy human individuals (dated by TCRdb to the early 2020s). At the level of the whole study: The cohort included three men and a couple of women between 18 and 49 years of age. Per donor, three plates each were used for CD4 naive and CD4 memory, two for CD8 naive, and one for CD8 memory. The study deeply sequenced blood TCR repertoires of roughly five healthy adults to estimate repertoire size and the extent of clonotype sharing between individuals. To increase sequencing depth and limit assay-specific biases, TCR repertoire library preparation and sequencing were carried out by different laboratories using diverse techniques. Leukapheresis yielded between about 0.85 and 10 billion PBMCs per donor.

Donors were healthy HIV-negative adults with no recently reported acute infections or vaccinations. Every donor was a Caucasian adult residing in Nashville, Tennessee, USA. CD4+ T cells were enriched by magnetic negative selection, after which naive cells were positively selected on CD45RA and the negative fraction was taken as the memory subset. After blood collection by leukapheresis, PBMCs were isolated using Ficoll-Histopaque density gradient centrifugation and then cryopreserved in the vapor phase of liquid nitrogen. Analytical flow cytometry was used to check the purity and quantity of every magnetically sorted T cell population. Each sorted fraction had its genomic DNA isolated and then quantified by UV absorbance on a Nanodrop 2000c. Using the deep immunoSEQ assay, multiplex PCR amplified TCR CDR3 regions from genomic DNA. Extracted genomic DNA from each cell subset was distributed evenly across all wells of several immunoSEQ 96-well plates, and each plate was treated as a replicate. For sorted subsets, 150 to 250 ng genomic DNA, equal to some 30,000 T cell genomes, was loaded into each replicate PCR. The purified libraries were quantified using a Qubit 3.0 fluorometer, sized with a Bioanalyzer 2100, and then quantified again using the KAPA Library Quantification kit. Every immunoSEQ 96-well plate was sequenced on a separate single-read 150-cycle Illumina NextSeq 550 flow cell. Under the source paper's analysis protocol: Because the immunoSEQ output included only junctional sequences and no quality scores, the filtering could not be the same as the filtering used for full-length reads. Sequences were annotated with PyIR, a Python wrapper for IgBLAST v1.9, using IMGT germline references to assign V/J genes and CDR3. Reads were removed for weak V/J assignments (E-value above 1e-6), missing CDR3, stop codons, out-of-frame junctions, or ambiguous translated residues. V3J clonotypes were defined as sequences sharing an identical inferred V gene, J gene, and CDR3 amino acid sequence. Percentage overlap between repertoires was calculated by dividing the number of shared unique clonotypes by the size of the smaller repertoire. Richness of each repertoire was evaluated using RTK rarefaction, the Chao1 estimator, and Recon v2.1 estimates of unobserved clonotypes. Generation probabilities were computed with OLGA for all TCRbeta clonotypes obtained by the gDNA method from several donors. TCRdb mirrors the immuneACCESS table, restricted to in-frame sequences. Some clones are absent from its copies; in checked studies, under half trace to an unresolved V gene, and the reason for the others is unknown. Clone size and V and J calls were adopted from that table, with D and trimming inferred from the DNA. This sample lists fewer than 3 million clones; 85% to 95% were detected once. The ten biggest clones cover roughly 0.34% of the sample.

The paper's findings and limits, for the study overall: When a handful of donors were compared, the shared fraction of clonotypes was about 5.5% for naive CD4, around 3.5% for naive CD8, 2% to 2.5% for memory CD4, and less than 0.45% for memory CD8. Compared with non-shared clonotypes, the clonotypes found in all four sorted-subset donors had higher generation probabilities. Sampling was limited to blood, and TCR repertoires in tissue likely differ from TCR repertoires in blood. Because the study included only a small number of donors, the genetic and exposure-history diversity represented was limited. Even with the large sequencing depth, rarefaction of the sorted-subset datasets indicated that sequencing was incomplete. Pairwise subsampling indicated that sequencing depth was expected to affect the degree of clonotype sharing among donors. Estimated clonotype richness was generally larger for naive than for memory subsets.

From a lookup of the germline V gene, CDR1 and CDR2 are SGHRS and YFSETQ. The CDR3 contains 17 residues, cysteine and phenylalanine counted. The kept DNA is CDR3 alone, 51 bases in frame from the first base. V ends up 0 bases short and J 4 bases short, with an unmatched junction base count of 6. This sequence was found in a young man in good health. Some clones in this sample may be carry-over from other donors' samples. The specimen was naive CD4+ T cells from PBMCs. The sample's cell subset or site label, in plain terms: CD45RA+ positively selected. The sequence links TRBV5-1 to TRBJ2-3, with 12 middle bases fitting TRBD2. The CDR3 loop reads CASSLGGLAGGPDTQYF. The DNA sequence is TGCGCCAGCAGCTTGGGTGGCCTAGCGGGAGGGCCAGATACGCAGTATTTT.